This T cell receptor beta chain was found in a study of blood T cell repertoires in COVID-19. Study summary: The cDNA or gDNA used as material had been derived from T cells, B-cell-depleted T cells, or PBMCs.

Sequenced by immunoSEQ multiplex PCR; TCRdb stores in-frame clones only, minus some. The sample consists of about 62,000 clones, 75% to 90% of them appearing once. V lost 4 bases and J lost 4, with 11 bases in between. CDR3 length: 13 amino acids. Germline V gene lookup returns CDR1 MGHRA and CDR2 YSYEKL. The chain carries TRBV4-1 and TRBJ2-7; D is perhaps TRBD1 (5 bases). The sequenced sample was peripheral blood. This receptor was identified in a woman aged 55-70 years with COVID-19, enrolled during active disease. In DNA form, the CDR3 reads TGCGCCAGCAGCCGAGAAACAGGATACGAGCAGTACTTC. Amino acid sequence: CASSRETGYEQYF.